These T cell receptor beta chains were read from a single sample in a study of blood T cell repertoires in COVID-19. Only in-frame clones appear in the TCRdb table, and some are missing; sequencing was by immunoSEQ multiplex PCR. The data contain roughly 30,000 clones, approximately 80% of them singletons. The sequencing input was peripheral blood. The receptors stem from an elderly woman with acute or convalescent COVID-19. The CDR3 runs from the conserved cysteine through the conserved F or W. Each record gives: J gene, clone size, V gene, CDR3 length, D gene, CDR3 protein, CDR3 DNA. D genes are given only for firm matches. A row's size may be missing; if present it is once, few, many or a size class.

j_gene: TRBJ1-1
abundance: .
v_gene: TRBV28
len: 15
d_gene: TRBD1
CDR3aa: CASSPRQGWSTEAFF
CDR3nt: TGTGCCAGCAGTCCCCGACAGGGTTGGAGCACTGAAGCTTTCTTT

j_gene: TRBJ1-4
abundance: .
v_gene: TRBV1
len: 16
d_gene: .
CDR3aa: CTSSPHRGATNEKLFF
CDR3nt: TGCACCAGCAGCCCCCACAGGGGGGCAACTAATGAAAAACTGTTTTTT

j_gene: TRBJ2-2
abundance: .
v_gene: TRBV6-5
len: 15
d_gene: TRBD1
CDR3aa: CASSYLTGVTGELFF
CDR3nt: TGTGCCAGCAGTTACTTAACAGGGGTCACCGGGGAGCTGTTTTTT

j_gene: TRBJ2-7
abundance: .
v_gene: TRBV5-1
len: 16
d_gene: TRBD1
CDR3aa: CASSLGPRTGTYEQYF
CDR3nt: TGCGCCAGCAGCCTGGGACCGCGGACAGGGACCTACGAGCAGTACTTC

j_gene: TRBJ1-6
abundance: .
v_gene: TRBV7-9
len: 15
d_gene: TRBD1
CDR3aa: CASSPNDRGNSPLHF
CDR3nt: TGTGCCAGCAGCCCAAATGACAGGGGGAATTCACCCCTCCACTTT

j_gene: TRBJ2-5
abundance: once
v_gene: TRBV5-1
len: 16
d_gene: TRBD2
CDR3aa: CASSRTSGSVQETQYF
CDR3nt: TGCGCCAGCAGCAGGACTAGCGGGAGCGTCCAAGAGACCCAGTACTTC

j_gene: TRBJ1-5
abundance: few
v_gene: TRBV6-1
len: 15
d_gene: .
CDR3aa: CASSEVGGPNQPQHF
CDR3nt: TGTGCCAGCAGTGAAGTTGGGGGCCCCAATCAGCCCCAGCATTTT

j_gene: TRBJ2-2
abundance: .
v_gene: TRBV28
len: 17
d_gene: .
CDR3aa: CASSPLGRGRKTGELFF
CDR3nt: TGTGCCAGCAGCCCCCTCGGTCGGGGTAGAAAGACCGGGGAGCTGTTTTTT

j_gene: TRBJ1-1
abundance: .
v_gene: TRBV19
len: 13
d_gene: .
CDR3aa: CASSSSGVTEAFF
CDR3nt: TGTGCCAGTTCTTCCTCAGGGGTCACTGAAGCTTTCTTT

j_gene: TRBJ2-3
abundance: once
v_gene: TRBV7-3
len: 15
d_gene: TRBD2
CDR3aa: CASSLTSGGTDTQYF
CDR3nt: TGTGCCAGCAGCTTAACCAGCGGGGGGACAGATACGCAGTATTTT

j_gene: TRBJ1-1
abundance: once
v_gene: TRBV4-1
len: 13
d_gene: .
CDR3aa: CASSQEPTLEAFF
CDR3nt: TGCGCCAGCAGCCAAGAACCTACCCTTGAGGCTTTCTTT

j_gene: TRBJ2-7
abundance: .
v_gene: TRBV6-5
len: 14
d_gene: .
CDR3aa: CASTAEEFSYEQYF
CDR3nt: TGTGCCAGCACCGCGGAGGAGTTTTCCTACGAGCAGTACTTC

j_gene: TRBJ2-7
abundance: .
v_gene: TRBV7-9
len: 14
d_gene: TRBD1
CDR3aa: CASSLLGQTYEQYF
CDR3nt: TGTGCCAGCAGCTTACTGGGACAGACCTACGAGCAGTACTTC

j_gene: TRBJ2-7
abundance: .
v_gene: TRBV9
len: 14
d_gene: .
CDR3aa: CASSVGDNSYEQYF
CDR3nt: TGTGCCAGCAGCGTAGGGGACAACTCCTACGAGCAGTACTTC

j_gene: TRBJ2-1
abundance: once
v_gene: TRBV5-1
len: 15
d_gene: TRBD2
CDR3aa: CASSLGAGGYNEQFF
CDR3nt: TGCGCCAGCAGCTTAGGGGCGGGGGGCTACAATGAGCAGTTCTTC

j_gene: TRBJ2-1
abundance: .
v_gene: TRBV27
len: 13
d_gene: .
CDR3aa: CASRLVQYNEQFF
CDR3nt: TGTGCCAGCAGACTAGTGCAATACAATGAGCAGTTCTTC

j_gene: TRBJ1-5
abundance: .
v_gene: TRBV27
len: 14
d_gene: TRBD1
CDR3aa: CASRTGGPNQPQHF
CDR3nt: TGTGCCAGCAGGACAGGGGGGCCCAATCAGCCCCAGCATTTT

j_gene: TRBJ2-1
abundance: .
v_gene: TRBV11-2
len: 13
d_gene: TRBD2
CDR3aa: CASSPGLATEQFF
CDR3nt: TGTGCCAGCAGCCCAGGACTAGCCACTGAGCAGTTCTTC

j_gene: TRBJ1-5
abundance: .
v_gene: TRBV19
len: 18
d_gene: TRBD1
CDR3aa: CASRPPGQGTNSNQPQHF
CDR3nt: TGTGCCAGTAGGCCCCCGGGACAGGGCACTAATAGCAATCAGCCCCAGCATTTT

j_gene: TRBJ2-5
abundance: .
v_gene: TRBV4-1
len: 14
d_gene: TRBD2
CDR3aa: CASSRRDYEETQYF
CDR3nt: TGCGCCAGCAGCCGCCGGGACTACGAAGAGACCCAGTACTTC

j_gene: TRBJ1-1
abundance: .
v_gene: TRBV18
len: 16
d_gene: .
CDR3aa: CASSPQAARGNTEAFF
CDR3nt: TGTGCCAGCTCCCCACAGGCCGCCAGGGGTAACACTGAAGCTTTCTTT

j_gene: TRBJ2-3
abundance: .
v_gene: TRBV5-4
len: 16
d_gene: .
CDR3aa: CASSLGPVGRTDTQYF
CDR3nt: TGTGCCAGCAGCTTGGGGCCGGTCGGGAGAACAGATACGCAGTATTTT

j_gene: TRBJ2-7
abundance: .
v_gene: TRBV10-3
len: 14
d_gene: TRBD1
CDR3aa: CAISFRDRDSEQYF
CDR3nt: TGTGCCATCAGCTTCCGGGACAGGGATAGCGAGCAGTACTTC

j_gene: TRBJ1-1
abundance: .
v_gene: TRBV28
len: 12
d_gene: .
CDR3aa: CASRAKNPEAFF
CDR3nt: TGTGCCAGCAGGGCCAAGAACCCTGAAGCTTTCTTT

j_gene: TRBJ1-3
abundance: .
v_gene: TRBV19
len: 15
d_gene: .
CDR3aa: CASSIGANSGNTIYF
CDR3nt: TGTGCCAGTAGTATAGGAGCAAACTCTGGAAACACCATATATTTT

j_gene: TRBJ2-5
abundance: .
v_gene: TRBV11-2
len: 16
d_gene: TRBD2
CDR3aa: CASSAGTSGYQETQYF
CDR3nt: TGTGCCAGCAGCGCCGGGACTAGCGGGTACCAAGAGACCCAGTACTTC

j_gene: TRBJ2-3
abundance: once
v_gene: TRBV5-1
len: 14
d_gene: TRBD2
CDR3aa: CASSIGLATDTQYF
CDR3nt: TGCGCCAGCAGCATAGGACTAGCTACAGATACGCAGTATTTT

j_gene: TRBJ2-2
abundance: .
v_gene: TRBV10-1
len: 13
d_gene: .
CDR3aa: CASSPTGPGELFF
CDR3nt: TGCGCCAGCAGTCCTACAGGGCCCGGGGAGCTGTTTTTT

j_gene: TRBJ1-6
abundance: .
v_gene: TRBV28
len: 14
d_gene: .
CDR3aa: CASTLDSNNSPLHF
CDR3nt: TGTGCCAGCACACTCGACAGTAATAATTCACCCCTCCACTTT

j_gene: TRBJ1-5
abundance: few
v_gene: TRBV10-3
len: 15
d_gene: .
CDR3aa: CAISDRMGAIQPQHF
CDR3nt: TGTGCCATCAGTGATCGAATGGGGGCAATCCAGCCCCAGCATTTT

j_gene: TRBJ2-3
abundance: once
v_gene: TRBV28
len: 13
d_gene: .
CDR3aa: CASSPTGADTQYF
CDR3nt: TGTGCCAGCAGTCCTACGGGAGCAGATACGCAGTATTTT

j_gene: TRBJ2-4
abundance: few
v_gene: TRBV6-1
len: 13
d_gene: .
CDR3aa: CASSELGGYIQYF
CDR3nt: TGTGCCAGCAGTGAACTAGGGGGATACATTCAGTACTTC

j_gene: TRBJ1-2
abundance: few
v_gene: TRBV6-5
len: 14
d_gene: .
CDR3aa: CASSFQGGGDGYTF
CDR3nt: TGTGCCAGCAGTTTTCAGGGAGGAGGGGATGGCTACACCTTC

j_gene: TRBJ2-2
abundance: few
v_gene: TRBV24-1
len: 16
d_gene: TRBD1
CDR3aa: CATSDHDRGGTGELFF
CDR3nt: TGTGCCACCAGTGATCACGACAGGGGGGGCACCGGGGAGCTGTTTTTT

j_gene: TRBJ2-7
abundance: .
v_gene: TRBV19
len: 15
d_gene: TRBD1
CDR3aa: CASSIGTGKTYEQYF
CDR3nt: TGTGCCAGTAGTATCGGGACAGGGAAAACCTACGAGCAGTACTTC

j_gene: TRBJ1-5
abundance: .
v_gene: TRBV24-1
len: 13
d_gene: .
CDR3aa: CATSDPGQKVQHF
CDR3nt: TGTGCCACCAGTGATCCGGGACAAAAGGTCCAGCATTTT

j_gene: TRBJ2-3
abundance: .
v_gene: TRBV7-2
len: 17
d_gene: TRBD2
CDR3aa: CASSLGGAGGRTDTQYF
CDR3nt: TGTGCCAGCAGCTTAGGCGGTGCGGGAGGTAGGACAGATACGCAGTATTTT

j_gene: TRBJ1-5
abundance: .
v_gene: TRBV24-1
len: 12
d_gene: .
CDR3aa: CATSDRDRPQHF
CDR3nt: TGTGCCACCAGTGATCGCGATCGGCCCCAGCATTTT

j_gene: TRBJ2-2
abundance: once
v_gene: TRBV6-5
len: 15
d_gene: .
CDR3aa: CASSYDSRNTGELFF
CDR3nt: TGTGCCAGCAGTTATGACAGTAGGAACACCGGGGAGCTGTTTTTT

j_gene: TRBJ2-7
abundance: .
v_gene: TRBV28
len: 17
d_gene: .
CDR3aa: CASSFPLNGSGTYEQYF
CDR3nt: TGTGCCAGCAGTTTTCCCCTAAATGGTAGCGGTACCTACGAGCAGTACTTC

j_gene: TRBJ1-1
abundance: few
v_gene: TRBV18
len: 14
d_gene: .
CDR3aa: CASSPPLGSTRAFF
CDR3nt: TGTGCCAGCTCACCACCTCTTGGCTCTACGAGGGCTTTCTTT

j_gene: TRBJ2-3
abundance: .
v_gene: TRBV27
len: 15
d_gene: .
CDR3aa: CASSLYESSTDTQYF
CDR3nt: TGTGCCAGCAGTTTATATGAGAGCAGCACAGATACGCAGTATTTT

j_gene: TRBJ1-5
abundance: once
v_gene: TRBV20-1
len: 14
d_gene: TRBD1
CDR3aa: CSASPRGLRQPQHF
CDR3nt: TGCAGTGCTAGTCCCAGGGGGCTAAGGCAGCCCCAGCATTTT

j_gene: TRBJ2-7
abundance: .
v_gene: TRBV4-1
len: 15
d_gene: TRBD2
CDR3aa: CASSQGFSGRDEQYF
CDR3nt: TGCGCCAGCAGCCAAGGTTTTAGCGGGAGGGACGAGCAGTACTTC

j_gene: TRBJ1-2
abundance: .
v_gene: TRBV19
len: 13
d_gene: .
CDR3aa: CASSMWRSYGYTF
CDR3nt: TGTGCCAGTAGTATGTGGAGGTCCTATGGCTACACCTTC

j_gene: TRBJ2-2
abundance: .
v_gene: TRBV9
len: 14
d_gene: .
CDR3aa: CASSGSGRTGELFF
CDR3nt: TGTGCCAGCAGCGGGTCGGGGAGGACCGGGGAGCTGTTTTTT

j_gene: TRBJ2-3
abundance: .
v_gene: TRBV7-2
len: 12
d_gene: .
CDR3aa: CASSLYGDTQYF
CDR3nt: TGTGCCAGCAGCTTGTACGGGGATACGCAGTATTTT

j_gene: TRBJ1-2
abundance: few
v_gene: TRBV5-1
len: 13
d_gene: TRBD1
CDR3aa: CATRQGADYGYTF
CDR3nt: TGCGCCACCCGACAGGGGGCAGACTATGGCTACACCTTC

j_gene: TRBJ2-7
abundance: .
v_gene: TRBV5-1
len: 16
d_gene: TRBD1
CDR3aa: CASSLTPGQGPYEQYF
CDR3nt: TGCGCCAGCAGCTTAACACCGGGACAGGGCCCCTACGAGCAGTACTTC

j_gene: TRBJ1-5
abundance: .
v_gene: TRBV6-5
len: 13
d_gene: .
CDR3aa: CASSPGQTQPQHF
CDR3nt: TGTGCCAGCAGCCCGGGACAAACCCAGCCCCAGCATTTT

j_gene: TRBJ1-5
abundance: few
v_gene: TRBV6-1
len: 16
d_gene: TRBD1
CDR3aa: CASSGPGQAANQPQHF
CDR3nt: TGTGCCAGCAGTGGCCCCGGACAGGCCGCCAATCAGCCCCAGCATTTT

j_gene: TRBJ1-3
abundance: once
v_gene: TRBV5-1
len: 14
d_gene: .
CDR3aa: CASSFTGPGNTIYF
CDR3nt: TGCGCCAGCAGCTTCACAGGGCCTGGAAACACCATATATTTT

j_gene: TRBJ1-5
abundance: .
v_gene: TRBV19
len: 14
d_gene: .
CDR3aa: CASSVQHSNQPQHF
CDR3nt: TGTGCCAGTAGTGTACAGCATAGCAATCAGCCCCAGCATTTT

j_gene: TRBJ1-2
abundance: few
v_gene: TRBV28
len: 15
d_gene: .
CDR3aa: CASTEGTAGVYGYTF
CDR3nt: TGTGCCAGCACCGAGGGGACGGCAGGGGTGTATGGCTACACCTTC

j_gene: TRBJ1-1
abundance: .
v_gene: TRBV12-2
len: 11
d_gene: .
CDR3aa: CASPGEREAFF
CDR3nt: TGTGCAAGTCCCGGGGAACGAGAAGCTTTCTTT

j_gene: TRBJ2-1
abundance: .
v_gene: TRBV6-6
len: 17
d_gene: .
CDR3aa: CASSPTSTVAGYNEQFF
CDR3nt: TGTGCCAGCAGTCCCACCTCCACGGTCGCGGGGTACAATGAGCAGTTCTTC

j_gene: TRBJ2-3
abundance: .
v_gene: TRBV2
len: 15
d_gene: TRBD2
CDR3aa: CASSASGGAVDTQYF
CDR3nt: TGTGCCAGCAGTGCCAGCGGGGGGGCCGTGGATACGCAGTATTTT

j_gene: TRBJ2-2
abundance: .
v_gene: TRBV3-1/TRBV3-2
len: 16
d_gene: TRBD1
CDR3aa: CASSPWTGARDGELFF
CDR3nt: TGTGCCAGCAGCCCTTGGACAGGGGCCCGGGACGGGGAGCTGTTTTTT